This T cell receptor (beta chain) was profiled in a study of metastatic and nonmetastatic thyroid tumors. Study context: Repertoire data that came from the blood and tumor or nodule tissue of malignant and benign thyroid patients were compared. Study outcomes and limitations: It was reported that TCR beta diversity was significantly higher in malignant thyroid tumors than benign nodules, in blood and tumor.

Per germline, CDR1 MDHEN and CDR2 SYDVKM. The CDR3 covers 15 residues. V was trimmed by 4 bases and J by 5 bases, leaving 17 bases between them. Study processing details: A distant-metastasis classifier for papillary thyroid cancer was built using CDR3 differences across clinicopathological groups. Through MiXCR, TCRdb re-clonotyped the PCR reads. The V and J calls follow TCRdb's processing rather than the paper's. Among about 17,000 clones listed, around 30% were seen once. This clone was seen a few times. The antigen is undetermined. Each patient came to thyroid surgery without any prior treatment (of any kind).

The receptor comes from a female donor with papillary thyroid cancer or a benign thyroid nodule (not recorded which). Some clones in this sample may be carry-over from other donors' samples. Specimen: tumor tissue. The chain employs TRBV28 and TRBJ1-2, with D uncertain. The DNA for the CDR3 is TGTGCCAGCAGTTCGGTTGCGGCCACCACTTATGGCTACACCTTC. Amino acids: CASSSVAATTYGYTF.